These 30 T cell receptor beta chains were all obtained from the same sample, sequenced in a study of immune evolution from preneoplasia to lung adenocarcinoma. Profiled with immunoSEQ multiplex PCR; TCRdb holds only in-frame clones, not every one. This sample has roughly 5,700 clones, with just under 80% found just once. The sequencing input was FFPE minimally invasive lung adenocarcinoma tissue. All receptors come from a person aged 55-80 years with lung adenocarcinoma.

The sample holds one count of this clone. This chain links TRBV5-1 with TRBJ1-3, with unresolved D. This CDR3 contains 17 residues. The germline V gene encodes CDR1 SGHRS and CDR2 YFSETQ. Trimming took off 5 bases at V and 0 bases at J, with 18 bases between the two ends. The CDR3 reads CASSETRSQYSGNTIYF. DNA of the CDR3: TGCGCCAGCAGTGAGACCCGGAGTCAGTACTCTGGAAACACCATATATTTT.

This rearrangement joins TRBV15 to TRBJ1-5; 10 positions match TRBD1. The germline V gene has CDR1 LNHNV and CDR2 YYDKDF (reference sequence). The CDR3 extends over 15 amino acids. Trimming removed 5 bases from V and 3 bases from J; junction bases left unmatched: 4. The CDR3 region is CATSRGTGVNQPQHF. For the CDR3, the DNA is TGTGCCACCAGCCGAGGGACAGGGGTCAATCAGCCCCAGCATTTT.

The chain employs TRBV28 and TRBJ2-3; D is uncertain. The CDR3 is made up of 17 amino acids. The V gene lost 2 bases and the J gene lost 2 bases, with 17 bases spanning the gap. Germline V CDR1 and CDR2: MDHEN, SYDVKM. The chain's CDR3 is CASSLDVLGVSTDTQYF. CDR3 DNA sequence: TGTGCCAGCAGTTTAGATGTGTTGGGTGTTTCCACAGATACGCAGTATTTT.

Regarding this clone: Mismatch with germline at one junction end may stem from a read error. V and J are TRBV5-6 and TRBJ2-7, with 11 bases aligning to TRBD2. Germline V gene lookup returns CDR1 SGHDT and CDR2 YYEEEE. This CDR3 has 13 amino acids. The CDR3 reads CTSSLWTSGQQYF. In DNA, the CDR3 is TGTACCAGCAGCTTGTGGACTAGCGGGCAGCAGTACTTC.

This clone was seen a few times. The CDR3 reads CASSFQVSGANVLTF. DNA of the CDR3: TGTGCCAGCAGCTTTCAAGTCTCTGGGGCCAACGTCCTGACTTTC. The chain carries TRBV7-3 and TRBJ2-6; D is undetermined. Trimming stripped 3 bases from V and 0 bases from J, with 6 bases between. The CDR3 is 15 residues long. Germline V gene data show CDR1 as SGHTA and CDR2 as FQGTGA.

The chain has TRBV7-3 and TRBJ2-1, with 8 bases matching TRBD2. CDR1 and CDR2 (germline): SGHTA, FQGTGA. This CDR3 contains 15 residues. The trim removed 0 bases at V and 8 bases at J, leaving 6 bases unmatched. In DNA, the CDR3 is TGTGCCAGCAGCTTAACGAGCGGGAGATATGATGAGCAGTTCTTC. This translates into CASSLTSGRYDEQFF.

The chain couples TRBV6-1 to TRBJ1-1, with D possibly matching TRBD1 (5 bases). CDR1 and CDR2 from the germline V gene are MNHNS and SASEGT. CDR3 length: 13 residues. The V end was cut by 3 bases, the J end by 3 bases, with 8 bases between. Here the CDR3 reads CASSETADTEAFF. CDR3 DNA sequence: TGTGCCAGCAGTGAGACAGCCGACACTGAAGCTTTCTTT.

This clone appeared a few times. This chain uses TRBV18 with TRBJ2-6, with no clear D. This CDR3 is 16 amino acids long. Germline CDR1 KGHSH, CDR2 LQKENI. The V end was cut by 1 base, the J end by 2 bases, with 9 bases between. The CDR3 reads CASSPRSGAGANVLTF. DNA for the CDR3: TGTGCCAGCTCACCACGGTCTGGAGCTGGGGCCAACGTCCTGACTTTC.

Only a few counts were recorded for this clone. The CDR3 here is CASATGNTEAFF. The CDR3, as DNA: TGTGCCAGCGCTACCGGGAACACTGAAGCTTTCTTT. This chain links TRBV30 with TRBJ1-1, with no clear D. The germline V gene encodes CDR1 GTSNPN and CDR2 SVGIG (reference sequence). The V end was cut by 8 bases, the J end by 1 base, with 11 bases between. The CDR3 is 12 amino acids.

This chain joins TRBV9 and TRBJ2-2; D gene ambiguous. The CDR3 totals 15 residues. The germline V gene has CDR1 SGDLS and CDR2 YYNGEE. V dropped 2 bases and J dropped 2 bases, with 10 bases sitting between them. Written as DNA, the CDR3 is TGTGCCAGCAGCGTCCCCCCAGACAACACCGGGGAGCTGTTTTTT. Amino acid sequence: CASSVPPDNTGELFF. The whole variable domain, filled in from reference TRBV9 and TRBJ2-2, reads DSGVTQTPKHLITATGQRVTLRCSPRSGDLSVYWYQQSLDQGLQFLIQYYNGEERAKGNILERFSAQQFPDLHSELNLSSLELGDSALYFCASSVPPDNTGELFFGEGSRLTVL.

The genes are TRBV21-1 and TRBJ1-1. TRBV21-1 is a pseudogene segment. The CDR3 is 11 amino acids. The CDR3 region has the DNA TGTGCCAGCAGCAATTCTAATGAAGCTTTCTTT. Its translation: CASSNSNEAFF.

The CDR3 DNA reads TGTGCCAGCAGCTTGAGGGTTGGCGGGAGCACAGATACGCAGTATTTT. Its protein product is CASSLRVGGSTDTQYF. The V gene is TRBV5-5, the J gene TRBJ2-3; tentative D call: TRBD2 (5 bases). This CDR3 contains 16 residues. V lost 1 base to trimming and J lost 0 bases, with 12 bases between them. Germline V gives CDR1 SGHKS, CDR2 YYEKEE (reference sequence).

The chain couples TRBV29-1 to TRBJ2-3, with D perhaps matching TRBD1 or TRBD2 (5 bases each). V was pared by 3 bases and J by 6 bases, with 10 bases between. Germline values: CDR1 SQVTM, CDR2 ANQGSEA. The CDR3 runs 12 residues. Here the CDR3 DNA reads TGCAGCGTTGATACAGGACTGGATACGCAGTATTTT. Its protein is CSVDTGLDTQYF.

The chain is built from TRBV30 and TRBJ1-2; tentatively, D is TRBD1 (6 bases). CDR1 is GTSNPN, CDR2 SVGIG, per germline (reference sequence). V was clipped by 4 bases and J by 4 bases, with 16 bases between them. The CDR3 length is 14 residues. CDR3: CAWTHEGGTYGYTF. The CDR3 bases are TGTGCCTGGACCCACGAGGGGGGGACCTATGGCTACACCTTC.

V gene TRBV6-1 combines with J gene TRBJ2-7; 12 bases are a match to TRBD2. The V segment lost 4 bases and the J segment 0 bases; nucleotides outside the gene matches: 4. The CDR3 is made up of 16 amino acids. Germline values: CDR1 MNHNS, CDR2 SASEGT. The CDR3 bases are TGTGCCAGCAGTGGAGCTAGCGGGAGGGACTCCTACGAGCAGTACTTC. This codes for CASSGASGRDSYEQYF.

The V call is TRBV5-1, the J call TRBJ2-2, with 11 nucleotides matching TRBD1. The ends lost 2 bases at V and 7 bases at J; junction bases unmatched: 4. This CDR3 spans 15 amino acids. Germline V gene sequence: CDR1 SGHRS, CDR2 YFSETQ. The CDR3 coding sequence is TGCGCCAGCAGCTTCGGACAGGGGGCCTACGGGGAGCTGTTTTTT. Amino acids: CASSFGQGAYGELFF.

J is TRBJ1-4 and V is TRBV15, with D perhaps matching TRBD1 (6 bases). The CDR3 totals 14 residues. The germline V and J ends were trimmed by 6 bases and 8 bases, with 16 bases remaining between them. Germline V gene data show CDR1 as LNHNV and CDR2 as YYDKDF (reference sequence). CDR3 sequence (DNA): TGTGCCACCAGGGGGTATACAGGGAGCGAAAAACTGTTTTTT. Protein: CATRGYTGSEKLFF.

V and J are TRBV5-4 and TRBJ2-7; 7 bases fit TRBD2. The CDR3 length is 14 residues. V shed 4 bases and J 0 bases; nucleotides not matched to a gene: 4. Germline CDR1 and CDR2: SGHNT and YYREEE (reference sequence). The CDR3 coding sequence is TGTGCCAGCAGCCGGGGGGACCCCTCCTACGAGCAGTACTTC. Translating it yields CASSRGDPSYEQYF. The whole variable domain, filled in from reference TRBV5-4 and TRBJ2-7, reads ETGVTQSPTHLIKTRGQQVTLRCSSQSGHNTVSWYQQALGQGPQFIFQYYREEENGRGNFPPRFSGLQFPNYSSELNVNALELDDSALYLCASSRGDPSYEQYFGPGTRLTVT.

There are a few counts of this clone. The chain employs TRBV30 and TRBJ2-1; no clear D gene. The CDR3 totals 12 residues. Trimming shortened V by 4 bases and J by 13 bases, and 17 bases separated the two germline ends. The germline V gene has CDR1 GTSNPN and CDR2 SVGIG (reference sequence). This chain's CDR3 is CAWTTRRLSQFF. The CDR3, as DNA: TGTGCCTGGACGACCCGCCGGTTATCTCAGTTCTTC.

The gene calls are TRBV4-3 and TRBJ2-2, with no clear D. This CDR3 region has 14 residues. Germline-derived CDR1 and CDR2 are LGHNA and YSLEER. V gave up 0 bases and J gave up 6 bases, with 8 bases separating them. CDR3 nucleotides: TGCGCCAGCAGCCAAGAAATAGGGCCCGGGGAGCTGTTTTTT. This gives the protein CASSQEIGPGELFF.

The rearrangement joins TRBV5-6 to TRBJ2-7, with D uncertain. CDR1 is SGHDT, CDR2 YYEEEE, per germline. This CDR3 comprises 14 residues. The germline V and J ends were trimmed by 4 bases and 5 bases, with 16 bases remaining between them. The CDR3 reads CASSPGSRTDEQYF. CDR3 sequence (DNA): TGTGCCAGCAGCCCCGGCAGCCGAACAGACGAGCAGTACTTC.

V is TRBV6-5 and J is TRBJ2-7; D is unclear. The CDR3 contains 12 residues. Trimming took off 6 bases at V and 6 bases at J, with 12 bases between the two ends. From germline, CDR1 is MNHEY and CDR2 SVGAGI. The DNA of the CDR3 is TGTGCCAGCAGCCGTCCCGGTGGCGAGCAGTACTTC. Its translation: CASSRPGGEQYF.

This clone has just a few counts. This chain links TRBV9 with TRBJ2-7, with TRBD1 identical over 12 bases. Germline CDR1 SGDLS, CDR2 YYNGEE. The length of the CDR3 is 14 residues. The junction had 3 bases not matched to a gene; V was cut back by 4 bases and J by 4 bases. The CDR3 loop is CASSPGQGAYEQYF. The CDR3 DNA is TGTGCCAGCAGCCCGGGACAGGGGGCGTACGAGCAGTACTTC.

This clone appeared a few times. The V gene is TRBV29-1, the J gene TRBJ2-5; TRBD1 might be the D (6 bases). With 6 bases removed from V and 2 bases from J, the gap between germline ends came to 16 bases. CDR3 length: 14 amino acids. Germline CDR1 SQVTM, CDR2 ANQGSEA. CDR3 in amino acids: CSVEPRTEQETQYF. The CDR3 DNA sequence: TGCAGCGTGGAACCCCGGACAGAACAAGAGACCCAGTACTTC.

CDR3 DNA: TGCAGCGCCGGGACTAGCGGGTTCTCCTACGAGCAGTACTTC. Translated, it gives CSAGTSGFSYEQYF. The rearrangement links TRBV29-1 to TRBJ2-7, with 12 bases aligning to TRBD2. V lost 7 bases and J lost 0; bases outside the gene matches: 4. Germline-derived CDR1 and CDR2 are SQVTM and ANQGSEA. This CDR3 is 14 amino acids long.

As to this clone: A far more abundant clone sits one base away, making this likely a read error. The chain employs TRBV28 and TRBJ1-4; unclear D gene. The CDR3 loop spans 14 amino acids. Germline lookup yields CDR1 MDHEN and CDR2 SYDVKM. Trimming cost V 7 bases and J 4 bases, with 13 bases left between them. The CDR3 sequence: CASTPDSRNEKLFF. The CDR3 nucleotides are TGTGCCAGCACCCCCGATTCCCGTAATGAAAAACTGTTTTTT.

This chain links TRBV29-1 with TRBJ2-3; possibly TRBD2 for D (5 bases). V gave up 3 bases and J gave up 4 bases, with 17 bases separating them. The CDR3 length is 15 residues. Germline loops: CDR1 SQVTM, CDR2 ANQGSEA. This CDR3 is CSVDLLVSNPDTQYF. DNA for the CDR3: TGCAGCGTTGACCTACTAGTTAGTAATCCAGATACGCAGTATTTT.

The V call is TRBV28, the J call TRBJ2-5, with D unclear. V was shortened by 3 bases and J by 4 bases, with 3 bases between the two germline ends. Germline lookup yields CDR1 MDHEN and CDR2 SYDVKM. CDR3 size: 11 residues. The CDR3 here is CASSFSETQYF. In nucleotides, the CDR3 is TGTGCCAGCAGTTTTTCAGAGACCCAGTACTTC.

DNA for the CDR3: TGTGCCTGGAGTGTACAAGGGGGGGGAGGCTACACCTTC. Its protein is CAWSVQGGGGYTF. The genes are TRBV30 and TRBJ1-2; D is possibly TRBD1 (6 bases). The CDR3 runs to 13 residues. The ends were cut back, 0 bases at V and 8 bases at J, with 13 bases in the middle. Germline assignment: CDR1 GTSNPN and CDR2 SVGIG (reference sequence).

V usage is TRBV30 and J usage is TRBJ1-1, with D perhaps matching TRBD1 (6 bases). Germline values: CDR1 GTSNPN, CDR2 SVGIG (reference sequence). The CDR3 totals 16 residues. The V and J ends lost 2 bases and 0 bases respectively, with 16 bases between them. The CDR3 DNA reads TGTGCCTGGAGTTTGTCCAGGGGACGGCTGAACACTGAAGCTTTCTTT. The encoded protein is CAWSLSRGRLNTEAFF.